This T cell receptor beta chain emerged from a study of T cell repertoires in cytomegalovirus infection. Using its own MiXCR run on the reads, TCRdb lists one record per CDR3 protein. In the table there are about 400,000 distinct CDR3 sequences, around a sixth of which are singletons. V dropped 4 bases and J dropped 7 bases, with 8 bases sitting between them. The CDR3 runs to 12 residues. This clonotype has more than one count but fewer than ten. The chain recombines TRBV12-3 or TRBV12-4 with TRBJ2-1; no definite D call. The sequence was obtained from a human donor in good health (CMV status not recorded). Some clones in this sample may be carry-over from other donors' samples. Sequenced input: PBMCs. The CDR3 region has the DNA TGTGCCAGCAGTTGGTTCGGGAATGAGCAGTTCTTC. It specifies CASSWFGNEQFF.